The 11 T cell receptor beta chains reported below all come from one sample, sequenced in a study of blood T cell repertoires in COVID-19. Produced via immunoSEQ multiplex PCR; TCRdb's table is partial and in-frame only. The table has hundreds of thousands of clones, roughly 83% seen once. The sample was peripheral blood. These receptors all stem from a woman aged 45-59 years with acute or convalescent COVID-19.

This clone was seen more than once but under ten times. The CDR3 DNA reads TGTGCCAGCAAGTGGACTAGCCTACTCGAGCAGTACTTC. The encoded protein is CASKWTSLLEQYF. V usage is TRBV2 and J usage is TRBJ2-7, with 8 bases lining up with TRBD2. This CDR3 spans 13 amino acids. The V and J ends lost 7 bases and 6 bases, in that order; junction bases with no gene match: 8. Germline V gene data show CDR1 as SNHLY and CDR2 as FYNNEI.

This clone was recorded a few times. The V and J genes are TRBV28 and TRBJ2-1; 9 bases are a match to TRBD2. The CDR3 loop spans 16 amino acids. Germline CDR1 MDHEN, CDR2 SYDVKM. J was trimmed by 2 bases and V by 6 bases; bases with no gene match: 8. The CDR3 DNA reads TGTGCCAGCAGGGCAGGCGGGGGGGGCCCCTACAATGAGCAGTTCTTC. Protein: CASRAGGGGPYNEQFF.

The rearrangement uses TRBV4-2 and TRBJ1-2; TRBD1 matches at 7 bases. This CDR3 is 15 amino acids long. Germline CDR1 is LGHNA and CDR2 is YNFKEQ. J gave up 4 bases and V 3 bases, and 8 bases lay outside the gene matches. Here the CDR3 reads CASSQERGTAYGYTF. DNA for the CDR3: TGTGCCAGCAGCCAGGAGAGGGGGACAGCCTATGGCTACACCTTC.

The V and J genes are TRBV19 and TRBJ2-7, with TRBD1 matching 8 bases. Germline values: CDR1 LNHDA, CDR2 SQIVND (reference sequence). This CDR3 region has 11 residues. J was trimmed by 5 bases and V by 7 bases; bases with no gene match: 1. DNA for the CDR3: TGTGCCAGTAAGACAGGGGACGAGCAGTACTTC. Translating it yields CASKTGDEQYF.

This chain connects TRBV16 to TRBJ2-1; 8 bases match TRBD2. CDR3 length equals 16 residues. V shed 0 bases, J shed 7 bases, and the junction held 8 bases outside the gene matches. Germline CDR1 and CDR2: KGHSY and FQNENV. The CDR3 sequence is CASSQSRIAGINEQFF. The CDR3 nucleotides are TGTGCCAGCAGCCAATCCCGTATAGCGGGGATTAATGAGCAGTTCTTC.

J is TRBJ1-6 and V is TRBV28, with TRBD1 matching 7 bases. Trimming removed 6 bases from V and 0 bases from J; junction bases left unmatched: 2. CDR1 is MDHEN, CDR2 SYDVKM, per germline. The CDR3 totals 15 residues. CDR3 sequence reads: CASRRDSSYNSPLHF. The CDR3, as DNA: TGTGCCAGCAGGCGGGACAGCTCCTATAATTCACCCCTCCACTTT.

The rearrangement uses TRBV7-3 and TRBJ2-2; no clear D. V was pared by 4 bases and J by 5 bases, with 14 bases between. The CDR3 loop spans 15 amino acids. Looked up from germline, CDR1 is SGHTA and CDR2 is FQGTGA. Here the CDR3 reads CASSYPRFGTGELFF. The CDR3 coding sequence is TGTGCCAGCAGCTATCCCCGGTTCGGGACCGGGGAGCTGTTTTTT.

V and J are TRBV3-1 (or the pseudogene TRBV3-2) and TRBJ2-7; 7 bases align to TRBD1. Germline loops: CDR1 LGHDT, CDR2 YNNKEL (reference sequence). V shed 7 bases and J 7 bases; nucleotides not matched to a gene: 13. The CDR3 spans 14 residues. CDR3: CASTLTGTLPEQYF. The CDR3, as DNA: TGTGCCAGCACCCTGACAGGGACACTTCCGGAGCAGTACTTC.

V is TRBV30 and J is TRBJ2-6; the D is unclear. Deletions cut 7 bases from V and 0 bases from J, with 4 bases between. Germline-derived CDR1 and CDR2 are GTSNPN and SVGIG (reference sequence). This CDR3 comprises 12 residues. This CDR3 reads CASRSGANVLTF. The CDR3 nucleotides read TGTGCCTCGCGCTCTGGGGCCAACGTCCTGACTTTC.

This clone has a single count. V and J are TRBV27 and TRBJ1-6; the match to TRBD1 covers 7 bases. The CDR3 spans 14 residues. V shed 3 bases and J 7 bases; nucleotides not matched to a gene: 3. Germline CDR1 and CDR2: MNHEY and SMNVEV (reference sequence). The CDR3 region has the DNA TGTGCCAGCAGTTTGATGACAGGGAATTCACCCCTCCACTTT. Encoded protein: CASSLMTGNSPLHF.

The CDR3 region has the DNA TGCAGCGGTGGACAGGCCTGGGGCACTGAAGCTTTCTTT. It yields the protein CSGGQAWGTEAFF. The chain carries TRBV29-1 and TRBJ1-1; 7 nucleotides line up with TRBD1. The ends lost 7 bases at V and 4 bases at J; junction bases unmatched: 9. Germline CDR1 is SQVTM and CDR2 is ANQGSEA. The CDR3 is 13 amino acids.